This T cell receptor (beta chain) appears in the sequencing data of a study of shared clonotypes between healthy human individuals (dated by TCRdb to 2018 to 2020). Concerning the study at large: Three men and a couple of women, aged 18 to 49 years, made up the cohort. For each donor, CD4 naive and CD4 memory were each run on three plates, CD8 naive on two plates, and CD8 memory on one plate. To estimate repertoire size and how much clonotype sharing occurs between individuals, the study deeply sequenced the blood TCR repertoires of about five healthy adults. To increase sequencing depth and limit assay-specific biases, different laboratories used diverse techniques to prepare libraries and sequence TCR repertoires. Between about 0.8 and 9 billion PBMCs per donor were obtained by leukapheresis.

Using the deep immunoSEQ assay, multiplex PCR amplified TCR CDR3 regions from genomic DNA. Extracted genomic DNA from each cell subset was distributed evenly across all wells of several immunoSEQ 96-well plates, and each plate was treated as a replicate. For sorted subsets, approximately 190 ng genomic DNA, equal to some 28,000 T cell genomes, was loaded into each replicate PCR. The purified libraries were quantified using a Qubit 3.0 fluorometer, sized with a Bioanalyzer 2100, and then quantified again using the KAPA Library Quantification kit. Every immunoSEQ 96-well plate was sequenced on a separate single-read 150-cycle Illumina NextSeq 550 flow cell. The original pipeline was this. Because the immunoSEQ output included only junctional sequences and no quality scores, the filtering could not be the same as the filtering used for full-length reads. Sequences were annotated with PyIR, a Python wrapper for IgBLAST v1.9, using IMGT germline references to assign V/J genes and CDR3. Any read was removed if the V/J assignment was weak (E-value above 1e-6), the CDR3 was missing, or the read contained stop codons, out-of-frame junctions, or ambiguous translated residues. V3J clonotypes were defined as sequences sharing an identical inferred V gene, J gene, and CDR3 amino acid sequence. To compute the percentage overlap between repertoires, the number of shared unique clonotypes was divided by the size of the smaller repertoire. Repertoire richness was assessed with RTK rarefaction, the Chao1 estimator, and Recon v2.1 estimates of unobserved clonotypes. Generation probabilities were computed with OLGA for all TCRbeta clonotypes obtained by the gDNA method from a few donors. In TCRdb, the immuneACCESS table is reduced to in-frame sequences with V and J assigned. These tables do not hold every clone; where another copy was compared, an unresolved V gene accounts for under half, and the others remain unexplained. D and trimming were read from the DNA, whereas the V and J calls and clone size are those reported in that table. The sample table shows some 1,400,000 clones, and around 97% are seen once. The ten biggest clones cover roughly 1.2% of the sample.

Looking up the germline V gene yields CDR1 MDHEN and CDR2 SYDVKM. From its cysteine to its phenylalanine, the CDR3 spans 12 amino acids. Kept here is only the CDR3 DNA, which spans 36 bases and is read in frame from base 1. General study outcomes and caveats: Compared with non-shared clonotypes, the clonotypes found in all four sorted-subset donors had higher generation probabilities. Only blood was sampled, and tissue TCR repertoires likely differ from those in blood. Even with the large sequencing depth, rarefaction of the sorted-subset datasets indicated that sequencing was incomplete. The genetic and exposure-history diversity represented was limited by the small number of donors. Naive subsets generally had larger estimated clonotype richness than memory subsets did. Pairwise subsampling led to the expectation that sequencing depth would affect the degree of clonotype sharing among donors. Across four donors, approximately 4.6% of naive CD4, more than 3% of naive CD8, around 2.5% of memory CD4, and approximately 0.4% of memory CD8 clonotypes were shared.

Regarding this clone: The antigen it binds to is not known. Its ends do not fully match the called genes, so a read error is possible.

Healthy HIV-negative adults with no recently reported acute infections or vaccinations were included as donors. Only Caucasian adults living in Nashville, Tennessee, USA were represented among the donors. CD4+ T cells were enriched by magnetic negative selection, after which naive cells were positively selected on CD45RA and the negative fraction was taken as the memory subset. After blood collection by leukapheresis, PBMCs were isolated using Ficoll-Histopaque density gradient centrifugation and then cryopreserved in the vapor phase of liquid nitrogen. Analytical flow cytometry was used to check the purity and quantity of every magnetically sorted T cell population. Genomic DNA was isolated from every sorted fraction and measured by UV absorbance on a Nanodrop 2000c.

Material for sequencing was naive CD4+ T cells sorted from blood. The cell subset or site label for this specimen denotes: CD45RA+ positively selected. The clonotype was recovered from a man aged 25 to 40 in good health. The sequence links TRBV28 to TRBJ2-7, with a weak D call of TRBD1 (6 bases match). The DNA sequence is TGTGCCAGCAGTTTGAGGGGGTTACCAGCGAACTTC. Translated, it reads CASSLRGLPANF.